Shown below are 25 T cell receptor beta chains from a single sample sequenced in a study of blood T cells in healthy people across ages. The authors ran a second PCR of roughly 7 to 11 cycles using a sample-barcoded 5' primer and a J-beta primer mix. TCRdb reprocessed the 5' RACE reads via MiXCR and lists one record per CDR3 protein. Of more than 900,000 distinct CDR3 sequences in the sample, about 29% were seen once. These data are also associated with another study on T cells of mothers and their children.

The sequencing sample was made of blood. The receptors shown here come from a woman between 35 and 50 years old in good health.

This clonotype was detected many times. The CDR3 protein is CASSLGQVVGYEQYF. DNA of the CDR3: TGTGCCAGCAGCTTAGGCCAGGTCGTAGGGTACGAGCAGTACTTC. V and J are TRBV7-2 and TRBJ2-7; D gene unclear. The V end lost 1 base, the J end lost 4 bases, and 14 bases lay between the germline ends. Germline V lookup: CDR1 SGHTA, CDR2 FQGNSA. The CDR3 loop spans 15 amino acids.

About this clonotype itself: A much larger clone is a single base away; this may be a read error. The chain is built from TRBV20-1 and TRBJ2-7, with 7 bases matching TRBD2. The V gene's germline CDR1 is DFQATT and CDR2 SNEGSKA (reference sequence). The CDR3 runs to 14 residues. V shed 0 bases and J 3 bases; nucleotides not matched to a gene: 5. CDR3 protein: CSARDGTNDYEQYF. The CDR3 bases are TGCAGTGCTAGAGACGGGACTAATGACTACGAGCAGTACTTC.

The chain has TRBV9 and TRBJ2-4; a possible D gene is TRBD2 (6 bases). Trimming removed 3 bases from V and 13 bases from J, with 23 bases in between. Germline CDR1 is SGDLS and CDR2 is YYNGEE. CDR3 size: 15 residues. CDR3 DNA: TGTGCCAGCAGCGAGTGCGGCGGGGAGAACAATGAGCAGTACTTC. Protein sequence: CASSECGGENNEQYF.

J is TRBJ2-1 and V is TRBV11-2; possibly TRBD2 for D (6 bases). CDR1 and CDR2 (germline): SGHAT, FQNNGV. This CDR3 contains 15 residues. V was shortened by 7 bases and J by 4 bases, with 17 bases between the two germline ends. The DNA for the CDR3 is TGTGCCAGCACCCAGGGCCCGGACTATTACAATGAGCAGTTCTTC. Protein product: CASTQGPDYYNEQFF.

In the case of this clonotype: A read error is possible here, since a much larger clone lies one base away. The chain combines TRBV7-7 with TRBJ2-5; TRBD2 matches 10 bases. The CDR3 is 15 residues long. The germline gives CDR1 SSHAT, CDR2 FNYEAQ (reference sequence). CDR3 sequence: CASSLASGSDNEQYF. In DNA, the CDR3 is TGTGCTAGCAGCTTAGCTAGCGGGAGCGACAATGAGCAGTACTTC.

J is TRBJ1-6 and V is TRBV5-5, with 10 bases that match TRBD1. The CDR3 length is 15 residues. Germline assignment: CDR1 SGHKS and CDR2 YYEKEE (reference sequence). V was clipped by 3 bases and J by 9 bases; unmatched bases: 6. The CDR3 DNA reads as TGTGCCAGCAGCTCCGGAGACAGGGGGCTTTCACCCCTCCACTTT. As protein: CASSSGDRGLSPLHF.

Only a few counts were recorded for this clonotype. This rearrangement joins TRBV7-8 to TRBJ1-5, with D perhaps TRBD1 (5 bases). V dropped 1 base and J dropped 0 bases, with 10 bases sitting between them. The germline V gene has CDR1 SGHVS and CDR2 FQNEAQ. This CDR3 contains 16 residues. Written as DNA, the CDR3 is TGTGCCAGCAGCTTAGGAGGGGCTAATAGCAATCAGCCCCAGCATTTT. Translating gives CASSLGGANSNQPQHF.

Note on this clonotype: The germline gene is not matched at one end of the junction; a read error may be the cause. The V gene is TRBV5-1, the J gene TRBJ2-1, with D uncertain. The CDR3 extends over 12 amino acids. From germline, CDR1 is SGHRS and CDR2 YFSETQ. The CDR3 spells CASILANNEQFF. The DNA for the CDR3 is TGCGCCAGCATCTTGGCCAATAATGAGCAGTTCTTC.

The CDR3 nucleotides read TGTGCCACCCGAAGGACTAGCTCTTATACGCAGTATTTT. Translating gives CATRRTSSYTQYF. The rearrangement joins TRBV15 to TRBJ2-3, with 8 positions matching TRBD2. CDR3 size: 13 residues. The V gene end was trimmed by 8 bases and the J gene end by 7 bases; junction bases not matched to a gene: 8. Germline CDR1 reads LNHNV; CDR2 reads YYDKDF (reference sequence).

This clonotype was seen at least ten times. A read error may explain this, as a much larger clone is one base away. The V and J genes are TRBV3-1 and TRBJ1-2; 8 nucleotides match TRBD1. Germline-derived CDR1 and CDR2 are LGHDT and YNNKEL (reference sequence). Trimming cost V 3 bases and J 4 bases; bases outside gene matches: 7. CDR3 length equals 15 residues. Here the CDR3 DNA reads TGTGCCAGCAGCCACTGGGACAGGACGAGCTATGGCTACACCTTC. Translated: CASSHWDRTSYGYTF.

The V call is TRBV28, the J call TRBJ1-6; weak D call: TRBD1 (6 bases). V gave up 2 bases and J gave up 4 bases, with 12 bases separating them. Germline V gene data show CDR1 as MDHEN and CDR2 as SYDVKM. The CDR3 covers 16 residues. The CDR3 DNA is TGTGCCAGCAGTTTAGGGGGCACCGTGTATAATTCACCCCTCCACTTT. It encodes CASSLGGTVYNSPLHF.

This clonotype was found a few times. The chain links TRBV29-1 to TRBJ1-2; maybe TRBD1 (5 bases). Trimming removed 0 bases from V and 3 bases from J, with 8 bases in between. CDR3 length: 13 residues. CDR1 is SQVTM, CDR2 ANQGSEA, per germline. CDR3 in amino acids: CSVEDVQDYGYTF. CDR3 coding DNA: TGCAGCGTTGAAGATGTACAGGACTATGGCTACACCTTC. The whole variable domain, remainder taken from reference TRBV29-1 and TRBJ1-2, is SAVISQKPSRDICQRGTSLTIQCQVDSQVTMMFWYRQQPGQSLTLIATANQGSEATYESGFVIDKFPISRPNLTFSTLTVSNMSPEDSSIYLCSVEDVQDYGYTFGSGTRLTVV.

This clonotype was counted a few times. The V and J genes are TRBV7-9 and TRBJ1-5, with D perhaps matching TRBD1 (6 bases). The CDR3 extends over 14 amino acids. V lost 5 bases, J lost 3 bases, and 11 bases lay in between. CDR1 and CDR2 (germline): SEHNR, FQNEAQ (reference sequence). The CDR3 spells CASSQGHDNQPQHF. CDR3 bases: TGTGCCAGCAGCCAGGGGCATGACAATCAGCCCCAGCATTTT.

This clonotype was seen more than once but under ten times. The J gene is TRBJ2-3, the V gene TRBV5-1; 10 bases line up with TRBD2. Germline assignment: CDR1 SGHRS and CDR2 YFSETQ. The CDR3 has 18 amino acids. V gave up 4 bases and J gave up 5 bases; unmatched junction bases: 16. The CDR3, as DNA: TGCGCCAGCAGCAAACAGGAGCGGGGGGGAATGTTAAGAGATACGCAGTATTTT. Amino acids: CASSKQERGGMLRDTQYF.

This clonotype was seen more than once but under ten times. This chain joins TRBV7-9 and TRBJ1-3; unclear D gene. CDR3 length: 16 residues. V lost 5 bases and J 1 base, leaving 15 bases between the germline ends. From germline, CDR1 is SEHNR and CDR2 FQNEAQ (reference sequence). This CDR3 is CASSLPVSLSGNTIYF. CDR3 bases: TGTGCCAGCAGCCTCCCGGTTAGTCTGTCTGGAAACACCATATATTTT. Drawing the rest from reference TRBV7-9 and TRBJ1-3, the complete variable domain is DTGVSQNPRHKITKRGQNVTFRCDPISEHNRLYWYRQTLGQGPEFLTYFQNEAQLEKSRLLSDRFSAERPKGSFSTLEIQRTEQGDSAMYLCASSLPVSLSGNTIYFGEGSWLTVV.

This clonotype has just a few counts. Germline and junction disagree at one end, which may indicate a read error. The chain uses TRBV6-6 and TRBJ1-4, with 9 positions matching TRBD1. Per germline, CDR1 MNHNY and CDR2 SVGAGI (reference sequence). The CDR3 consists of 15 residues. Here the CDR3 reads CANSYSRDRAEKLFF. DNA of the CDR3: TGTGCCAACAGTTACTCTCGGGACAGGGCTGAAAAACTGTTTTTT.

This clonotype has ten or more counts. The V gene is TRBV20-1, the J gene TRBJ2-7, with 9 bases fitting TRBD1. CDR1 and CDR2 (germline): DFQATT, SNEGSKA (reference sequence). The CDR3 spans 14 residues. With V trimmed by 1 base and J by 4 bases, 5 bases remained unmatched. Written as DNA, the CDR3 is TGCAGTGCTAGAGGCGCGACAGGGGGGTACGAGCAGTACTTC. Translation: CSARGATGGYEQYF.

This clonotype has ten or more counts. This chain connects TRBV18 to TRBJ1-2, with TRBD1 matching 7 bases. There are 13 residues in the CDR3. Losses at the gene ends were 2 bases for V and 6 bases for J; bases not matched to a gene: 3. CDR1 and CDR2 from the germline V gene are KGHSH and LQKENI. DNA for the CDR3: TGTGCCAGCTCACCAGTGACAGGGAATGGCTACACCTTC. As protein: CASSPVTGNGYTF.

The chain has TRBV5-6 and TRBJ2-7, with D perhaps TRBD2 (5 bases). The V gene lost 6 bases and the J gene lost 0 bases, with 16 bases spanning the gap. Germline loops: CDR1 SGHDT, CDR2 YYEEEE. CDR3 length: 15 amino acids. The CDR3 reads CASTNLPGNSYEQYF. CDR3 bases: TGTGCCAGCACCAACTTACCCGGGAACTCCTACGAGCAGTACTTC.

For this clonotype: The junction departs from the called germline gene at one end, perhaps through a read error. The V call is TRBV20-1, the J call TRBJ2-1, with D possibly matching TRBD1 (6 bases). CDR1 and CDR2 from the germline V gene are DFQATT and SNEGSKA (reference sequence). This CDR3 is 13 amino acids long. CDR3 DNA: TGCAGTGCTACCAGGGGAAGGATCTACGAGCAATTCTTC. It yields the protein CSATRGRIYEQFF.

There are a few counts of this clonotype. This chain joins TRBV7-2 and TRBJ2-5; D is perhaps TRBD1 or TRBD2 (5 bases each). V lost 1 base to trimming and J lost 11 bases, with 14 bases between them. The length of the CDR3 is 13 residues. The germline gives CDR1 SGHTA, CDR2 FQGNSA. The CDR3: CASSLGSMGEQYF. The CDR3 bases are TGTGCCAGCAGCTTAGGGAGCATGGGGGAGCAGTACTTC.

There are many counts of this clonotype. CDR3 bases: TGTGCCAGCAGCTTAGGTGGGATAGCGGGGTTTAGTGGCAATGAGCAGTTCTTC. Protein sequence: CASSLGGIAGFSGNEQFF. The genes are TRBV7-8 and TRBJ2-1; TRBD2 matches 8 bases. The germline gives CDR1 SGHVS, CDR2 FQNEAQ. This CDR3 spans 18 amino acids. V gave up 1 base and J gave up 6 bases; unmatched junction bases: 14.

The sample holds many counts of this clonotype. J is TRBJ1-4 and V is TRBV12-3 or TRBV12-4, with D uncertain. The CDR3 extends over 13 amino acids. V lost 6 bases and J lost 8, with 13 bases in between. The CDR3 bases are TGTGCCAGCAGCACGTCCGGGCAAGAAAAACTGTTTTTT. Amino acid sequence: CASSTSGQEKLFF.

The chain combines TRBV7-3 with TRBJ2-1; 9 bases map to TRBD2. The germline V gene has CDR1 SGHTA and CDR2 FQGTGA. Unmatched junction bases numbered 7, after V lost 4 bases and J lost 6 bases. The CDR3 consists of 15 residues. The CDR3 sequence is CASSCGGALLNEQFF. For the CDR3, the DNA is TGTGCCAGCAGCTGCGGGGGGGCCTTACTCAATGAGCAGTTCTTC.

J is TRBJ1-2 and V is TRBV30; D not certain. Germline CDR1 GTSNPN, CDR2 SVGIG (reference sequence). Trimming took off 7 bases at V and 2 bases at J, with 14 bases between the two ends. The CDR3 is made up of 13 amino acids. The CDR3 reads CAFRLRGNYGYTF. In DNA, the CDR3 is TGTGCCTTCCGCCTCCGTGGGAACTATGGCTACACCTTC.